The next 3 T cell receptor beta chains were all read from a single sample in a study of shared clonotypes between healthy human individuals. Repertoires were generated with immunoSEQ multiplex PCR, while TCRdb's copy carries only in-frame clones and drops some. The sample yields 900,000 to 1,200,000 clones, roughly 74% seen once. The sequenced sample was memory CD4+ T cells from PBMCs. Subset given: CD45RA-negative fraction. These receptors were obtained from a man between 18 and 35 years old in good health. Some clones in this sample may be carry-over from other donors' samples.

The genes are TRBV6-1 and TRBJ1-2; D unresolved. The CDR3 totals 12 residues. Germline V CDR1 and CDR2: MNHNS, SASEGT. The V gene lost 1 base and the J gene lost 8 bases, with 8 bases spanning the gap. CDR3 in DNA: TGTGCCAGCAGTGAAGAGCCCCGGGGCTACACCTTC. This gives the protein CASSEEPRGYTF.

V gene TRBV28 combines with J gene TRBJ2-1, with D tentatively TRBD2 (6 bases). CDR1 and CDR2 (germline): MDHEN, SYDVKM. V lost 7 bases, J lost 4 bases, and 11 bases lay in between. This CDR3 region has 13 residues. The chain's CDR3 is CASKAGLYNEQFF. The CDR3 DNA reads TGTGCCAGCAAAGCGGGCCTTTACAATGAGCAGTTCTTC.

CDR3 in amino acids: CASSSRNGYEQYF. The CDR3 DNA is TGTGCCAGCAGTTCCCGGAATGGCTACGAGCAGTACTTC. This rearrangement joins TRBV28 to TRBJ2-7; unclear D gene. This CDR3 has 13 residues. Germline CDR1 reads MDHEN; CDR2 reads SYDVKM. Trimming shortened V by 4 bases and J by 3 bases, and 10 bases separated the two germline ends.